Included here is one T cell receptor beta chain sequence, with context. The CDR3 is 12 amino acids. This sample is part of a study of T cell responses to AZD1222 COVID-19 vaccine. Profiling relied on immunoSEQ multiplex PCR, and the TCRdb table lists in-frame clones only, not all of them. The table lists 150,000 or so clones, about 90% of them singletons. The chain uses TRBV21-1 and TRBJ2-7; TRBD2 is the table's D call and was not checked against the DNA. TRBV21-1 is reported as a pseudogene. The clonotype was recovered from an adult who received the MenACWY meningococcal vaccine as a control. Sequenced material: peripheral blood, taken 28 days after the second dose of the MenACWY control vaccine. CDR3 DNA sequence: TGTGCCAGCAGCTTGTTACGCGGGGGGCAGTACTTC. Translating it yields CASSLLRGGQYF.